Below are 14 T cell receptor beta chains sequenced from a single sample in a study of neurological immune-mediated disorders. Time point of the sample: longitudinal time-point 1 (baseline). TCRdb ran MiXCR on the 5' RACE reads and lists one entry per CDR3 protein. Of roughly 36,000 distinct CDR3 sequences listed, about 3.3% were seen once; the top ten hold about 8.3%. The sequenced material came from PBMCs. These receptors were collected from a woman aged 55 to 70 with multiple sclerosis.

This clonotype was seen a handful of times. A much larger clone lies a single base off, so this may be a read error. The J gene is TRBJ2-5, the V gene TRBV15; possibly TRBD1 or TRBD2 for D (5 bases each). There are 13 residues in the CDR3. Germline assignment: CDR1 LNHNV and CDR2 YYDKDF (reference sequence). CDR3 in amino acids: CATSRDGQENQYF. The CDR3, as DNA: TGTGCCACCAGCCGGGACGGACAAGAGAACCAGTACTTC. Filled out from reference TRBV15 and TRBJ2-5, the complete variable domain reads DAMVIQNPRYQVTQFGKPVTLSCSQTLNHNVMYWYQQKSSQAPKLLFHYYDKDFNNEADTPDNFQSRRPNTSFCFLDIRSPGLGDTAMYLCATSRDGQENQYFGPGTRLLVL.

Ten or more counts support this clonotype. The chain carries TRBV5-1 and TRBJ1-5; the D gene is possibly TRBD1 (5 bases). Germline V gene data show CDR1 as SGHRS and CDR2 as YFSETQ. The V end lost 4 bases, the J end lost 4 bases, and 9 bases lay between the germline ends. The CDR3 has 13 amino acids. In DNA, the CDR3 is TGCGCCAGCAGCCGATCAGGGAATCAGCCCCAGCATTTT. Its protein is CASSRSGNQPQHF.

This clonotype has at least ten counts. J is TRBJ2-7 and V is TRBV9; no firm D call. The CDR3 runs 14 residues. The germline gives CDR1 SGDLS, CDR2 YYNGEE. Trimming left V 3 bases short and J 0 bases short, with 10 bases between. The CDR3 nucleotides are TGTGCCAGCAGCGCAATGACGTTCTCCTACGAGCAGTACTTC. This gives the protein CASSAMTFSYEQYF.

This clonotype occurred many times. The V and J genes are TRBV7-2 and TRBJ1-1; D possibly corresponds to TRBD1 (5 bases). Germline V CDR1 and CDR2: SGHTA, FQGNSA. CDR3 length equals 14 residues. V lost 0 bases to trimming and J lost 8 bases, with 13 bases between them. CDR3 region: CASSLAVLGTEAFF. CDR3 nucleotides: TGTGCCAGCAGCTTAGCGGTATTGGGGACCGAAGCTTTCTTT.

This clonotype was counted many times. The chain employs TRBV7-2 and TRBJ2-7; TRBD2 matches 9 bases. The CDR3 is 16 residues long. V gave up 1 base and J gave up 9 bases; unmatched junction bases: 13. Germline V gene lookup returns CDR1 SGHTA and CDR2 FQGNSA. CDR3 sequence reads: CASSLGASGANDRQYF. The CDR3 nucleotides read TGTGCCAGCAGCTTAGGCGCTAGCGGGGCAAACGATCGGCAGTACTTC.

In this sample, this clonotype turned up many times. V usage is TRBV12-3 or TRBV12-4 and J usage is TRBJ2-7; 10 bases align to TRBD2. V was pared by 3 bases and J by 3 bases, with 8 bases of the junction left unmatched. There are 16 residues in the CDR3. In DNA, the CDR3 is TGTGCCAGCAGTTTTCCTAGCGGGGGACTAAACTACGAGCAGTACTTC. It encodes CASSFPSGGLNYEQYF.

As for this clonotype: With a much larger clone just one base away, this may be a read error. This chain connects TRBV3-1 to TRBJ2-1, with 9 bases matching TRBD1. Per the germline V gene, CDR1 is LGHDT and CDR2 is YNNKEL (reference sequence). The CDR3 is 15 residues long. CDR3 loop: CVSRTTGTGYDEQFF. The CDR3, as DNA: TGTGTCAGCAGGACGACCGGGACAGGGTACGATGAGCAGTTCTTC.

This clonotype was seen many times. The chain couples TRBV29-1 to TRBJ2-3, with D possibly matching TRBD2 (6 bases). Trimming removed 4 bases at V and 3 bases at J, with 14 bases between. CDR3 size: 14 residues. CDR1 SQVTM and CDR2 ANQGSEA come from the germline V gene. CDR3 sequence: CSVGWGVGTDTQYF. The CDR3 nucleotides read TGCAGCGTTGGGTGGGGGGTTGGGACAGATACGCAGTATTTT.

This clonotype was observed at least ten times. J is TRBJ2-5 and V is TRBV5-1; D is unclear. Trimming took off 4 bases at V and 2 bases at J, with 15 bases between the two ends. CDR1 is SGHRS, CDR2 YFSETQ, per germline. This CDR3 contains 15 residues. CDR3 in DNA: TGCGCCAGCAGCCCCTCGGGCAGCAGACAAGAGACCCAGTACTTC. It yields the protein CASSPSGSRQETQYF.

There are many counts of this clonotype. The gene calls are TRBV20-1 and TRBJ1-3; tentatively, D is TRBD1 (5 bases). This CDR3 has 14 residues. Between the trimmed V and J ends, which lost 2 bases and 4 bases, there was a span of 12 bases. CDR1 is DFQATT, CDR2 SNEGSKA, per germline (reference sequence). The CDR3 bases are TGCAGTGCTAGACCTCAGGGTGCAGGAAACACCATATATTTT. This codes for CSARPQGAGNTIYF.

This clonotype occurred many times. The J gene is TRBJ1-2, the V gene TRBV3-1; D gene ambiguous. V lost 3 bases, J lost 8 bases, and 13 bases lay in between. This CDR3 has 13 amino acids. The germline V gene encodes CDR1 LGHDT and CDR2 YNNKEL (reference sequence). This CDR3 reads CASSHRGMQGYTF. CDR3 nucleotide sequence: TGTGCCAGCAGCCACCGGGGTATGCAGGGCTACACCTTC.

This clonotype showed up many times. This chain uses TRBV20-1 with TRBJ2-5, with TRBD1 identical over 7 bases. The CDR3 runs to 18 residues. The V segment lost 3 bases and the J segment 1 base; nucleotides outside the gene matches: 17. From germline, CDR1 is DFQATT and CDR2 SNEGSKA (reference sequence). The CDR3 region has the DNA TGCAGTGCTAGTGTATCCGGGACAGATCTCAGGGGCCAAGAGACCCAGTACTTC. It encodes CSASVSGTDLRGQETQYF.

This clonotype is medium-sized. The chain joins TRBV5-1 to TRBJ1-1, with a possible D match to TRBD1 (5 bases). This CDR3 contains 15 residues. V was shortened by 2 bases and J by 1 base, with 12 bases between the two germline ends. The germline gives CDR1 SGHRS, CDR2 YFSETQ. For the CDR3, the DNA is TGCGCCAGCAGCTTCGGGACGGCTCCGAACACTGAAGCTTTCTTT. Its translation is CASSFGTAPNTEAFF.

This clonotype was seen at least ten times. J is TRBJ2-2 and V is TRBV5-1; D is unclear. Germline V gene data show CDR1 as SGHRS and CDR2 as YFSETQ. V was trimmed by 2 bases and J by 1 base, leaving 9 bases between them. CDR3 length: 15 amino acids. This CDR3 reads CASSFSSRNTGELFF. DNA for the CDR3: TGCGCCAGCAGCTTCTCCTCCAGGAACACCGGGGAGCTGTTTTTT.